This passage covers 5 T cell receptor beta chains from one sample sequenced in a study of T cell clones after liver transplantation. The assay was immunoSEQ multiplex PCR, and TCRdb's table has in-frame clones only and misses some. Among tens of thousands of clones, over 90% were seen once, and the ten largest hold approximately 1%. This specimen was CD4+ T cells from blood, taken less than 27 months after liver transplant. These receptors came from a human patient who received a liver transplant. Part of the T cells may come from the graft donor.

The J gene is TRBJ2-7, the V gene TRBV7-2; tentative D call: TRBD2 (5 bases). The CDR3 extends over 13 amino acids. Germline V CDR1 and CDR2: SGHTA, FQGNSA. V was cut by 2 bases and J by 6 bases, with 11 bases left in between. The CDR3 reads CASSLLGLGEQYF. The CDR3 DNA follows: TGTGCCAGCAGCTTACTCGGACTGGGCGAGCAGTACTTC.

This chain joins TRBV30 and TRBJ2-7; 8 bases fit TRBD2. CDR1 GTSNPN and CDR2 SVGIG come from the germline V gene (reference sequence). There are 15 residues in the CDR3. V was pared by 3 bases and J by 3 bases, with 10 bases of the junction left unmatched. The CDR3 spells CAWRRGSGKGYEQYF. The CDR3 nucleotides read TGTGCCTGGAGGAGAGGTAGCGGGAAGGGCTACGAGCAGTACTTC. The complete variable domain, with remaining parts taken from reference TRBV30 and TRBJ2-7, reads SQTIHQWPATLVQPVGSPLSLECTVEGTSNPNLYWYRQAAGRGLQLLFYSVGIGQISSEVPQNLSASRPQDRQFILSSKKLLLSDSGFYLCAWRRGSGKGYEQYFGPGTRLTVT.

V and J are TRBV2 and TRBJ1-2, with 9 bases identical to TRBD1. Germline values: CDR1 SNHLY, CDR2 FYNNEI. V was pared by 5 bases and J by 7 bases, with 8 bases of the junction left unmatched. The CDR3 sequence is 14 residues long. CDR3 amino acids: CASSPTGTGTGYTF. The CDR3 DNA reads as TGTGCCAGCAGTCCAACCGGGACAGGGACTGGCTACACCTTC.

The chain joins TRBV28 to TRBJ2-5; D is uncertain. CDR3 length equals 10 residues. Deletions cut 6 bases from V and 4 bases from J, with 3 bases between. CDR1 is MDHEN and CDR2 is SYDVKM in the germline V gene. The CDR3 loop reads CASSRETQYF. The CDR3 bases are TGTGCCAGCAGCCGAGAGACCCAGTACTTC.

The chain combines TRBV2 with TRBJ2-1; a weak D match, TRBD2 (5 bases). Germline V gene sequence: CDR1 SNHLY, CDR2 FYNNEI. The V and J ends lost 0 bases and 4 bases respectively, with 10 bases between them. The CDR3 runs to 15 residues. CDR3 in amino acids: CASSEAGLAYNEQFF. The DNA for the CDR3 is TGTGCCAGCAGTGAAGCGGGCCTAGCTTACAATGAGCAGTTCTTC.